This TCR beta chain was profiled in a study of control samples from healthy donors and cancer patients. The table came from immunoSEQ multiplex PCR; TCRdb's copy has only in-frame clones and leaves some out. Among 130,000 or so clones listed, around nine tenths were seen once. Trimming shortened V by 5 bases and J by 0 bases, and 12 bases separated the two germline ends. The V gene's germline CDR1 is SGHKS and CDR2 YYEKEE (reference sequence). The CDR3 is made up of 15 amino acids. The material sequenced was blood. The chain employs TRBV5-5 and TRBJ2-1, with D tentatively TRBD1 (6 bases). This receptor was taken from a man in his fifties in good health. Written as DNA, the CDR3 is TGTGCCAGCAGTTATGAACAGGGCTCCTACAATGAGCAGTTCTTC. This encodes CASSYEQGSYNEQFF. The variable domain in full, completed from reference TRBV5-5 and TRBJ2-1, reads DAGVTQSPTHLIKTRGQQVTLRCSPISGHKSVSWYQQVLGQGPQFIFQYYEKEERGRGNFPDRFSARQFPNYSSELNVNALLLGDSALYLCASSYEQGSYNEQFFGPGTRLTVL.